The 2 T cell receptor beta chains listed next were all sequenced from one sample in a study of T and B cells in COVID-19 patients. Each TRB amplification used about 230-550 ng of genomic DNA from blood. TRB rearrangements were amplified by multiplex PCR with BIOMED2 TRB-A/B primers. TCRdb called the multiplex PCR reads again in MiXCR, with one record for every CDR3 protein. Of roughly 5,800 distinct CDR3 sequences listed, roughly a quarter are singletons. The sample was blood. The receptors were sampled from a human donor with active COVID-19.

The V and J genes are TRBV5-1 and TRBJ1-1; D gene ambiguous. The V gene lost 2 bases and the J gene lost 2 bases, with 10 bases spanning the gap. Germline loops: CDR1 SGHRS, CDR2 YFSETQ. The CDR3 is 14 amino acids. DNA of the CDR3: TGCGCCAGCAGCTTCAGGTCTCGTAACACTGAAGCTTTCTTT. Amino acid sequence: CASSFRSRNTEAFF. The full variable domain, completed using reference TRBV5-1 and TRBJ1-1, is KAGVTQTPRYLIKTRGQQVTLSCSPISGHRSVSWYQQTPGQGLQFLFEYFSETQRNKGNFPGRFSGRQFSNSRSEMNVSTLELGDSALYLCASSFRSRNTEAFFGQGTRLTVV.

Points on this clonotype: This may arise from a read error, as a much more abundant clone is one base away. This chain joins TRBV6-1 and TRBJ1-2, with D uncertain. V was pared by 7 bases and J by 8 bases, with 17 bases between. CDR1 is MNHNS and CDR2 is SASEGT in the germline V gene. This CDR3 spans 13 amino acids. This CDR3 reads CASNPTVAPGYTF. Written as DNA, the CDR3 is TGTGCCAGCAACCCCACGGTAGCGCCGGGCTACACCTTC.